One sample yielded the 24 T cell receptor beta chains listed below, sequenced in a study of blood T cell repertoires in COVID-19. Clones were read by immunoSEQ multiplex PCR, and TCRdb kept only the in-frame ones, dropping some. The sample has a few hundred thousand clones; approximately 82% are singletons. The material sequenced was PBMCs or T cells enriched from blood (not recorded which). All receptors derive from a man in his forties who had recovered from COVID-19.

This clone showed up just once. V usage is TRBV10-3 and J usage is TRBJ1-5; D gene unclear. Germline CDR1 ENHRY, CDR2 SYGVKD. There are 14 residues in the CDR3. Trimming stripped 2 bases from V and 5 bases from J, with 10 bases between. The CDR3: CAISESGGYQPQHF. The CDR3 bases are TGTGCCATCAGTGAGAGTGGCGGGTATCAGCCCCAGCATTTT.

The chain carries TRBV6-5 and TRBJ2-3; 8 bases are shared with TRBD2. After removal of 8 bases from V and 1 base from J, the junction contained 5 bases not matched to a gene. This CDR3 region has 14 residues. Germline assignment: CDR1 MNHEY and CDR2 SVGAGI. CDR3 DNA: TGTGCCAGCTACGGGACTAGAGGCACAGATACGCAGTATTTT. Translated: CASYGTRGTDTQYF.

The rearrangement uses TRBV7-2 and TRBJ1-6; D possibly corresponds to TRBD1 (6 bases). V was cut by 4 bases and J by 6 bases, with 10 bases left in between. The germline gives CDR1 SGHTA, CDR2 FQGNSA. The CDR3 has 14 amino acids. This CDR3 reads CASSSGQSNSPLHF. In DNA, the CDR3 is TGTGCCAGCAGCTCTGGACAGTCTAATTCACCCCTCCACTTT.

The V gene is TRBV10-2, the J gene TRBJ1-4; a weak D match, TRBD1 (5 bases). The V end was cut by 6 bases, the J end by 5 bases, with 16 bases between. This CDR3 region has 15 residues. The germline V gene encodes CDR1 WSHSY and CDR2 SAAADI. CDR3 residues: CASRRGGGKNEKLFF. Here the CDR3 DNA reads TGCGCCAGCAGGAGGGGCGGGGGGAAAAATGAAAAACTGTTTTTT.

V and J are TRBV7-9 and TRBJ1-3; the D is unclear. This CDR3 has 15 amino acids. Germline lookup yields CDR1 SEHNR and CDR2 FQNEAQ (reference sequence). V lost 1 base and J 3 bases, leaving 10 bases between the germline ends. CDR3 in amino acids: CASSLGAPDGNTIYF. In nucleotides, the CDR3 is TGTGCCAGCAGCTTAGGGGCTCCCGATGGAAACACCATATATTTT.

The genes are TRBV28 and TRBJ2-1; 10 bases are a match to TRBD2. Germline V gene data show CDR1 as MDHEN and CDR2 as SYDVKM. The J segment lost 7 bases and the V segment lost 5 bases, leaving 8 bases of the junction unmatched. The CDR3 spans 15 residues. DNA of the CDR3: TGTGCCAGCAGTCCTTTGGGACTAGCGATGAATGAGCAGTTCTTC. It encodes CASSPLGLAMNEQFF.

This clone was found a few times. The chain employs TRBV24-1 and TRBJ1-5; 8 nucleotides agree with TRBD1. CDR3 length: 14 residues. V shed 5 bases and J 9 bases; nucleotides not matched to a gene: 8. Germline CDR1 reads KGHDR; CDR2 reads SFDVKD. DNA of the CDR3: TGTGCCACCAGTGGGGACAGGAGCCATCGGCCCCAGCATTTT. Its translation: CATSGDRSHRPQHF.

This chain uses TRBV24-1 with TRBJ2-1; 9 nucleotides align to TRBD1. Germline V gene data show CDR1 as KGHDR and CDR2 as SFDVKD. The CDR3 runs 14 residues. V lost 12 bases to trimming and J lost 7 bases; unmatched junction nucleotides: 12. The CDR3 DNA sequence: TGTGCCGTTTCCGGGACAGGGAAGAGAAATGAGCAGTTCTTC. Amino acid sequence: CAVSGTGKRNEQFF.

J is TRBJ2-3 and V is TRBV2; TRBD2 matches 7 bases. The J segment lost 9 bases and the V segment lost 8 bases, leaving 11 bases of the junction unmatched. CDR1 is SNHLY and CDR2 is FYNNEI in the germline V gene. This CDR3 has 13 residues. In nucleotides, the CDR3 is TGTGCCAGCGGGGAAGCGGGGCCGTCGACGCAGTATTTT. It translates to CASGEAGPSTQYF.

In DNA form, the CDR3 reads TGCGCCAGCAGCTTGACGACTAGCGGGGCCTCGGGGGAGCAGTACTTC. Residues: CASSLTTSGASGEQYF. This chain links TRBV5-1 with TRBJ2-7; 11 bases agree with TRBD2. CDR3 size: 16 residues. V shed 1 base, J shed 7 bases, and the junction held 10 bases outside the gene matches. Germline V gene data show CDR1 as SGHRS and CDR2 as YFSETQ.

This clone was picked up many times. This CDR3 is also generated by other DNA sequences in the sample. J is TRBJ1-5 and V is TRBV19, with a tentative D call TRBD1 (5 bases). Trimming removed 5 bases at V and 6 bases at J, with 11 bases between. There are 13 residues in the CDR3. CDR1 LNHDA and CDR2 SQIVND come from the germline V gene (reference sequence). CDR3 loop: CASSWRGGQPQHF. CDR3 bases: TGTGCCAGTAGTTGGAGGGGCGGTCAGCCCCAGCATTTT.

The rearrangement joins TRBV28 to TRBJ1-2; no reliable D call. V shed 7 bases and J shed 7 bases, with 16 bases lying between them. The CDR3 loop spans 13 amino acids. The V gene's germline CDR1 is MDHEN and CDR2 SYDVKM. The CDR3 loop is CASTTTAAGGYTF. The CDR3 DNA is TGTGCCAGCACCACCACAGCAGCCGGTGGCTACACCTTC.

The chain couples TRBV7-3 to TRBJ2-1; possible D gene TRBD2, 5 bases. Germline V gene lookup returns CDR1 SGHTA and CDR2 FQGTGA. Trimming left V 8 bases short and J 10 bases short, with 15 bases between. The CDR3 is made up of 12 amino acids. The CDR3 DNA is TGTGCCAGCGGACGGGCTCCGGGGGAGCAGTTCTTC. It encodes CASGRAPGEQFF.

The chain links TRBV3-1 (or the pseudogene TRBV3-2) to TRBJ1-4; D ambiguous. The CDR3 is 13 residues long. Looked up from germline, CDR1 is LGHDT and CDR2 is YNNKEL (reference sequence). V gave up 4 bases and J gave up 8 bases, with 11 bases separating them. This CDR3 is CASSRRGEEKLFF. The CDR3 DNA sequence: TGTGCCAGCAGCCGCCGCGGGGAGGAAAAACTGTTTTTT.

This clone has more than one count but fewer than ten. The chain carries TRBV29-1 and TRBJ1-5; possible D gene TRBD1, 5 bases. The V end was cut by 7 bases, the J end by 7 bases, with 11 bases between. The germline CDR1 and CDR2 sequences are SQVTM and ANQGSEA. This CDR3 spans 11 amino acids. In DNA, the CDR3 is TGCAGCGCCGGAGGGGACCAGCCCCAGCATTTT. This gives the protein CSAGGDQPQHF. The variable domain in full, completed from reference TRBV29-1 and TRBJ1-5, reads SAVISQKPSRDICQRGTSLTIQCQVDSQVTMMFWYRQQPGQSLTLIATANQGSEATYESGFVIDKFPISRPNLTFSTLTVSNMSPEDSSIYLCSAGGDQPQHFGDGTRLSIL.

The chain couples TRBV30 to TRBJ2-1; 7 bases fit TRBD1. The CDR3 runs 14 residues. Trimming took 2 bases from V and 5 from J; bases not matched to a gene: 6. The germline V gene has CDR1 GTSNPN and CDR2 SVGIG (reference sequence). The CDR3 region is CAWSRQGPHNEQFF. In DNA form, the CDR3 reads TGTGCCTGGAGTCGACAGGGTCCCCACAATGAGCAGTTCTTC.

This chain links TRBV3-1 (or the pseudogene TRBV3-2) with TRBJ2-5; 7 nucleotides match TRBD2. The V gene's germline CDR1 is LGHDT and CDR2 YNNKEL (reference sequence). The CDR3 sequence is 13 residues long. V was pared by 7 bases and J by 1 base, with 3 bases of the junction left unmatched. The CDR3: CASTSSGQETQYF. For the CDR3, the DNA is TGTGCCAGCACCTCTAGCGGCCAAGAGACCCAGTACTTC.

The V gene is TRBV30, the J gene TRBJ2-2; D perhaps matches TRBD2 (6 bases). With 3 bases removed from V and 8 bases from J, the gap between germline ends came to 10 bases. This CDR3 has 12 amino acids. Germline CDR1 reads GTSNPN; CDR2 reads SVGIG (reference sequence). In nucleotides, the CDR3 is TGTGCCTGGAGCGGGGACTGGGGGGAGCTGTTTTTT. It encodes CAWSGDWGELFF.

A remark on this clone: At one end the junction does not follow the germline gene, possibly because of a read error. The chain employs TRBV11-2 and TRBJ1-1; 7 bases align to TRBD1. CDR1 is SGHAT and CDR2 is FQNNGV in the germline V gene. The CDR3 contains 13 residues. The CDR3 DNA is TGTGCCAGCAGTTTAGACAGGGAACTAGAAGCTTTCTTT. This codes for CASSLDRELEAFF.

This clone has more than one count but fewer than ten. The chain combines TRBV18 with TRBJ1-2; TRBD1 is a possible D gene (6 bases). The germline CDR1 and CDR2 sequences are KGHSH and LQKENI. Trimming shortened V by 7 bases and J by 2 bases, and 14 bases separated the two germline ends. The CDR3 totals 14 residues. The CDR3 loop reads CASYSGHLNYGYTF. The CDR3 DNA is TGTGCCAGCTACTCGGGACACCTGAACTATGGCTACACCTTC.

The genes are TRBV18 and TRBJ1-6; no reliable D call. With 1 base removed from V and 5 bases from J, the gap between germline ends came to 6 bases. CDR3 length: 14 amino acids. The V gene's germline CDR1 is KGHSH and CDR2 LQKENI. CDR3 amino acids: CASSPRQDNSPLHF. The DNA of the CDR3 is TGTGCCAGCTCACCACGGCAGGATAATTCACCCCTCCACTTT.

The genes are TRBV7-6 and TRBJ2-3, with D perhaps TRBD2 (7 bases). CDR3 size: 15 residues. Germline CDR1 SGHVS, CDR2 FNYEAQ. Deletions cut 3 bases from V and 0 bases from J, with 10 bases between. As DNA, the CDR3 is TGTGCCAGCAGCTTCAGCGGGACAAGCACAGATACGCAGTATTTT. Its protein is CASSFSGTSTDTQYF.

This chain uses TRBV30 with TRBJ2-5; 8 bases fit TRBD2. Germline V gives CDR1 GTSNPN, CDR2 SVGIG (reference sequence). The CDR3 runs 15 residues. With 2 bases clipped from V and 5 bases from J, the junction kept 10 bases outside the gene matches. CDR3 coding DNA: TGTGCCTGGAGTCATAGGTTAGCTAGCGGGGAGACCCAGTACTTC. Its protein is CAWSHRLASGETQYF.

The V gene is TRBV28, the J gene TRBJ2-7; perhaps TRBD1 as D (6 bases). The CDR3 is made up of 14 amino acids. Trimming took off 5 bases at V and 3 bases at J, with 14 bases between the two ends. From germline, CDR1 is MDHEN and CDR2 SYDVKM. The CDR3 sequence is CASSLRNRDYEQYF. Here the CDR3 DNA reads TGTGCCAGCAGTCTGAGAAACAGGGACTACGAGCAGTACTTC.